Given below is one T cell receptor (beta chain) in context. Libraries were prepared by immunoSEQ multiplex PCR; TCRdb keeps only in-frame clonotypes and omits some of them. The sample holds about 140,000 clones, 70% to 80% seen once. This entry comes from a study of blood T cell repertoires in COVID-19. Study-wide context: COVID-19 samples collected from the United States, Italy and Spain covered acute and convalescent phases.

This CDR3 spans 15 amino acids. CDR1 MNHEY and CDR2 SMNVEV come from the germline V gene (reference sequence). V gave up 6 bases and J gave up 7 bases; unmatched junction bases: 10. Sample: peripheral blood. This clonotype originated in a woman aged 45-60 years with active or convalescent COVID-19. This chain joins TRBV27 and TRBJ1-2; 11 bases map to TRBD1. The CDR3 bases are TGTGCCAGCAGGGACCGGGACAGGGGGTTTGGTGGCTACACCTTC. Its protein product is CASRDRDRGFGGYTF.